Each of the 17 T cell receptor beta chains below was sequenced from the same sample in a study of regulatory T cells in long-lasting Graves disease. Both iRepertoire HTBI primers and Arm-PCR of CDR3 regions were used to build the TCR beta libraries. TCRdb fed the multiplex PCR reads into MiXCR, producing one record per CDR3 protein. The table lists 600,000 to 650,000 distinct CDR3 sequences, 15% to 20% of them singletons. Time point in this sample: newly diagnosed GD, antithyroid drugs for less than 3 months. Researchers made the TCR library from RNA that was extracted from PBMCs. A further study also used this sample, focusing on T cells in Graves' hyperthyroidism and ophthalmopathy.

The specimen comprised peripheral blood mononuclear cells (PBMCs), sampled at new diagnosis, from a patient treated with antithyroid drugs. The receptors originated from a woman in her 30s with Graves disease.

In its sample, this clonotype was seen many times. The chain has TRBV28 and TRBJ2-5; D may be TRBD1 or TRBD2 (6 bases each). The CDR3 contains 13 residues. Trimming pared 3 bases from V and 4 bases from J, leaving 9 bases between. Germline V lookup: CDR1 MDHEN, CDR2 SYDVKM. The DNA of the CDR3 is TGTGCCAGCAGTTTTGGGGGGCGAGAGACCCAGTACTTC. It codes for CASSFGGRETQYF.

This clonotype was picked up many times. The V and J genes are TRBV7-9 and TRBJ2-3, with TRBD2 matching over 14 bases. CDR3 length equals 17 residues. Germline CDR1 reads SEHNR; CDR2 reads FQNEAQ (reference sequence). With 5 bases clipped from V and 7 bases from J, the junction kept 11 bases outside the gene matches. The CDR3, as DNA: TGTGCCAGCAGCGTCGCCGGGACTAGCGGGAGTAGAAATACGCAGTATTTT. This codes for CASSVAGTSGSRNTQYF.

The V call is TRBV5-1, the J call TRBJ2-2; TRBD2 aligns across 7 bases. Per the germline V gene, CDR1 is SGHRS and CDR2 is YFSETQ. The CDR3 runs to 15 residues. Trimming cost V 1 base and J 7 bases; bases outside gene matches: 7. In DNA, the CDR3 is TGCGCCAGCAGCTTGAGTAGGGAGGGCGGCGGGGAGCTGTTTTTT. It codes for CASSLSREGGGELFF. Drawing the rest from reference TRBV5-1 and TRBJ2-2, the complete variable domain is KAGVTQTPRYLIKTRGQQVTLSCSPISGHRSVSWYQQTPGQGLQFLFEYFSETQRNKGNFPGRFSGRQFSNSRSEMNVSTLELGDSALYLCASSLSREGGGELFFGEGSRLTVL.

The chain links TRBV5-5 to TRBJ2-7; TRBD1 agrees at 9 bases. From germline, CDR1 is SGHKS and CDR2 YYEKEE (reference sequence). The CDR3 totals 14 residues. V was clipped by 0 bases and J by 7 bases; unmatched bases: 5. CDR3 sequence (DNA): TGTGCCAGCAGCTTGGACAGGGGGCATGGGGAGCAGTACTTC. Protein product: CASSLDRGHGEQYF.

A few counts support this clonotype. The chain has TRBV2 and TRBJ1-4; D gene unclear. CDR3 size: 15 residues. Germline loops: CDR1 SNHLY, CDR2 FYNNEI. Trimming took 3 bases from V and 6 from J, leaving 14 bases between them. The CDR3 reads CASSEQVEVYEKLFF. DNA of the CDR3: TGTGCCAGCAGTGAGCAGGTCGAGGTTTATGAAAAACTGTTTTTT.

Concerning this clonotype: One base away lies a much larger clone, so this may be a sequencing read error. The chain uses TRBV7-9 and TRBJ2-3, with D hard to call. The germline V gene encodes CDR1 SEHNR and CDR2 FQNEAQ (reference sequence). Trimming cost V 2 bases and J 4 bases, with 10 bases left between them. The CDR3 loop spans 14 amino acids. This CDR3 reads CASSLSWAPDTQYF. The CDR3 DNA reads TGTGCCAGCAGCTTATCGTGGGCGCCAGATACGCAGTATTTT.

This clonotype was found many times. The chain has TRBV12-3 or TRBV12-4 and TRBJ2-2; D is undetermined. Trimming took 3 bases from V and 0 from J, leaving 8 bases between them. The CDR3 has 15 residues. The chain's CDR3 is CASSFSHANTGELFF. CDR3 DNA: TGTGCCAGCAGTTTTTCCCACGCGAACACCGGGGAGCTGTTTTTT.

This clonotype was observed at least ten times. The V and J genes are TRBV5-1 and TRBJ2-2, with D possibly matching TRBD2 (6 bases). V was shortened by 2 bases and J by 0 bases, with 11 bases between the two germline ends. Germline CDR1 is SGHRS and CDR2 is YFSETQ. There are 16 residues in the CDR3. In nucleotides, the CDR3 is TGCGCCAGCAGCTTCGGAGGGAGCGCGAACACCGGGGAGCTGTTTTTT. It is translated as CASSFGGSANTGELFF.

This chain connects TRBV6-1 to TRBJ2-5; D possibly corresponds to TRBD1 (5 bases). The DNA end favors TRBJ2-1, so the J call may be wrong. The CDR3 spans 16 residues. CDR1 and CDR2 (germline): MNHNS, SASEGT. The CDR3 DNA reads TGTGCCAGCAGTTCCAAGGGGAACAGTTATTACAATGAGCAGTTCTTC. It is translated as CASSSKGNSYYNEQFF.

The chain uses TRBV5-5 and TRBJ2-3, with 12 nucleotides matching TRBD2. Trimming took 4 bases from V and 3 from J; bases not matched to a gene: 6. Germline assignment: CDR1 SGHKS and CDR2 YYEKEE (reference sequence). The CDR3 extends over 16 amino acids. In nucleotides, the CDR3 is TGTGCCAGCAGCCGACTAGCGGGAGTGTGGACAGATACGCAGTATTTT. It translates to CASSRLAGVWTDTQYF.

This clonotype was observed a few times. The rearrangement joins TRBV25-1 to TRBJ2-3; D perhaps matches TRBD2 (6 bases). This CDR3 is built from 15 residues. Germline values: CDR1 MGHDK, CDR2 SYGVNS. V lost 4 bases to trimming and J lost 4 bases, with 15 bases between them. The CDR3 nucleotides are TGTGCCAGCAGTGGCATTGCGTGGGAGGCAGATACGCAGTATTTT. Translating it yields CASSGIAWEADTQYF. The full variable domain, completed using reference TRBV25-1 and TRBJ2-3, is EADIYQTPRYLVIGTGKKITLECSQTMGHDKMYWYQQDPGMELHLIHYSYGVNSTEKGDLSSESTVSRIRTEHFPLTLESARPSHTSQYLCASSGIAWEADTQYFGPGTRLTVL.

This clonotype occurred a few times. This chain uses TRBV25-1 with TRBJ2-7; weak D call: TRBD2 (6 bases). This CDR3 spans 15 amino acids. Trimming removed 4 bases at V and 3 bases at J, with 16 bases between. Germline V gene data show CDR1 as MGHDK and CDR2 as SYGVNS. The CDR3 DNA sequence: TGTGCCAGCAGTGGGGTTTGGGGCGGGAACTACGAGCAGTACTTC. Translating it yields CASSGVWGGNYEQYF.

Many counts were recorded for this clonotype. J is TRBJ1-5 and V is TRBV28, with D hard to call. Trimming pared 3 bases from V and 0 bases from J, leaving 12 bases between. The CDR3 length is 16 residues. Germline V gene data show CDR1 as MDHEN and CDR2 as SYDVKM. CDR3 residues: CASSFLTLRSNQPQHF. In nucleotides, the CDR3 is TGTGCCAGCAGTTTCCTGACACTCCGTAGCAATCAGCCCCAGCATTTT.

This chain links TRBV18 with TRBJ1-1; possibly TRBD1 for D (5 bases). Trimming cost V 6 bases and J 7 bases, with 12 bases left between them. The CDR3 runs 12 residues. In germline, CDR1 is KGHSH, CDR2 LQKENI. In DNA form, the CDR3 reads TGTGCCAGCTCCCGGGACGGCCATGAAGCTTTCTTT. Translating gives CASSRDGHEAFF.

This clonotype has a count of ten or more. The rearrangement joins TRBV3-1 to TRBJ1-1; 9 bases agree with TRBD1. The trim removed 4 bases at V and 4 bases at J, leaving 4 bases unmatched. CDR3 length: 14 residues. The germline gives CDR1 LGHDT, CDR2 YNNKEL (reference sequence). The CDR3 DNA is TGTGCCAGCAGCCCGGGACAGGGAACCACTGAAGCTTTCTTT. Its translation: CASSPGQGTTEAFF.

This clonotype was found many times. The chain has TRBV7-9 and TRBJ2-1; 7 positions agree with TRBD1. Germline V gene data show CDR1 as SEHNR and CDR2 as FQNEAQ (reference sequence). The CDR3 has 16 amino acids. V was pared by 5 bases and J by 0 bases, with 7 bases of the junction left unmatched. The CDR3 DNA sequence: TGTGCCAGCAGCAACAGGGGATCGGACTCCTACAATGAGCAGTTCTTC. Its translation is CASSNRGSDSYNEQFF.

This clonotype occurred many times. The J gene is TRBJ2-7, the V gene TRBV11-2; no reliable D call. Germline V gives CDR1 SGHAT, CDR2 FQNNGV. With 0 bases removed from V and 7 bases from J, the gap between germline ends came to 4 bases. The CDR3 is 11 amino acids. The CDR3 region has the DNA TGTGCCAGCAGCTTAGACAGGGAGCAGTACTTC. Protein product: CASSLDREQYF.